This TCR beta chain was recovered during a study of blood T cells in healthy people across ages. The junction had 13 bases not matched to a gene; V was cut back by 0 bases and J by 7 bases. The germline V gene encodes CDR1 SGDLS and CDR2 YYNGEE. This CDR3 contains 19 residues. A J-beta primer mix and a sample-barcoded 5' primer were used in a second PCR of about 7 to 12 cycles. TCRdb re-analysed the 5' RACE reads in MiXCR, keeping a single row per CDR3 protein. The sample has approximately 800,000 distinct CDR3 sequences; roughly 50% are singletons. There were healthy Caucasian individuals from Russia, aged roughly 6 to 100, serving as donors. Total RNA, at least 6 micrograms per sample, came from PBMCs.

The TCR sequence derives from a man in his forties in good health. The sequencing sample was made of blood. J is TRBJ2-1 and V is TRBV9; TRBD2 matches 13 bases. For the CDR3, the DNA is TGTGCCAGCAGCGTAGAAACAGGGATCGGACTAGCGGGAGTTAATGAGCAGTTCTTC. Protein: CASSVETGIGLAGVNEQFF.